This record concerns one TCR beta chain sequence. Antigen unknown. Libraries were prepared by immunoSEQ multiplex PCR; TCRdb keeps only in-frame clonotypes and omits some of them. The data contain 70,000 or so clones, around 80% of them singletons. The data were taken from a study of early stage breast cancer tumors. Findings and caveats of the study: Compared with adjacent normal breast tissue, tumors showed roughly 2.5-fold greater T cell density and higher clonality.

CDR3 length equals 12 residues. Germline CDR1 SGHNT, CDR2 YYREEE (reference sequence). Trimming pared 3 bases from V and 4 bases from J, leaving 4 bases between. The V and J genes are TRBV5-4 and TRBJ2-2; the D is unclear. The sample taken for sequencing was blood. This TCR was sampled from a person aged 40 to 50 with breast cancer. This chain's CDR3 is CASSSSTGELFF. CDR3 DNA: TGTGCCAGCAGCTCTAGCACCGGGGAGCTGTTTTTT.